Below are 9 T cell receptor beta chains sequenced from a single sample in a study of blood T cell repertoires in COVID-19. TCRdb keeps only in-frame clones here, not all; method: immunoSEQ multiplex PCR. This sample carries roughly 180,000 clones, approximately 82% of them seen once, and the ten largest clones take 15% to 20%. The sequencing input was PBMCs or T cells enriched from blood (not recorded which). These receptors were collected from a man between 60 and 70 years old who had recovered from COVID-19.

The rearrangement uses TRBV21-1 and TRBJ1-6. TRBV21-1 is annotated as a pseudogene. The CDR3 extends over 17 amino acids. Here the CDR3 DNA reads TGTGCCAGCAGCAAAGCCCCTCCGGGCTCCTATAATTCACCCCTCCACTTT. Its protein is CASSKAPPGSYNSPLHF.

J is TRBJ2-7 and V is TRBV19; the D gene is possibly TRBD2 (6 bases). With 5 bases removed from V and 7 bases from J, the gap between germline ends came to 24 bases. The CDR3 runs to 16 residues. Germline V gene lookup returns CDR1 LNHDA and CDR2 SQIVND (reference sequence). CDR3 protein: CASSPRLVPLILEQYF. The DNA of the CDR3 is TGTGCCAGTAGTCCGAGACTAGTTCCCCTTATTTTGGAGCAGTACTTC.

This rearrangement joins TRBV6-1 to TRBJ1-5, with 8 bases aligning to TRBD1. The germline CDR1 and CDR2 sequences are MNHNS and SASEGT. This CDR3 is built from 15 residues. V lost 3 bases, J lost 7 bases, and 8 bases stayed unmatched. This CDR3 reads CASSDGTGPRQPQHF. In DNA form, the CDR3 reads TGTGCCAGCAGTGATGGGACAGGTCCGCGGCAGCCCCAGCATTTT.

The chain employs TRBV19 and TRBJ2-7; 9 bases are a match to TRBD1. The CDR3 is made up of 14 amino acids. In germline, CDR1 is LNHDA, CDR2 SQIVND (reference sequence). V dropped 5 bases and J dropped 3; count of bases not matched to a gene: 5. CDR3 coding DNA: TGTGCCAGTAGTTTTGGGACAGGGAACTACGAGCAGTACTTC. Its protein is CASSFGTGNYEQYF.

This sequence joins TRBV6-5 and TRBJ1-1, with no clear D. In germline, CDR1 is MNHEY, CDR2 SVGAGI. V gave up 5 bases and J gave up 4 bases, with 8 bases separating them. The CDR3 contains 12 residues. This chain's CDR3 is CASSNGVTEAFF. The DNA for the CDR3 is TGTGCCAGCAGTAACGGGGTCACTGAAGCTTTCTTT.

The chain joins TRBV4-2 to TRBJ2-3; D remains unclear. V lost 1 base and J 9 bases, leaving 11 bases between the germline ends. Looked up from germline, CDR1 is LGHNA and CDR2 is YNFKEQ. The length of the CDR3 is 13 residues. CDR3 nucleotides: TGTGCCAGCAGCCAAGTATTGGTGGGCACGCAGTATTTT. Protein: CASSQVLVGTQYF.

With regard to this clone: A read error may produce the germline difference seen at one junction end. The CDR3: CARSFLQARSLNQPQHF. Written as DNA, the CDR3 is TGTGCCAGGAGCTTTCTGCAGGCTCGCTCCCTCAATCAGCCCCAGCATTTT. The chain links TRBV5-5 to TRBJ1-5; the D is unclear. Germline V gene data show CDR1 as SGHKS and CDR2 as YYEKEE (reference sequence). The CDR3 covers 17 residues.

The rearrangement joins TRBV3-1 (or the pseudogene TRBV3-2) to TRBJ1-4; D is perhaps TRBD1 (5 bases). This CDR3 spans 19 amino acids. Germline CDR1 reads LGHDT; CDR2 reads YNNKEL (reference sequence). Trimming took 8 bases from V and 8 from J, leaving 33 bases between them. The CDR3 bases are TGTGCCAGCCCCCACACTCCCCCGGGGGGGTTTGCAAGAGGGGAAAAACTGTTTTTT. It codes for CASPHTPPGGFARGEKLFF.

This clone occurred a few times. The chain combines TRBV2 with TRBJ2-4; weak D call: TRBD1 (5 bases). Trimming stripped 7 bases from V and 13 bases from J, with 17 bases between. This CDR3 is built from 12 residues. Germline loops: CDR1 SNHLY, CDR2 FYNNEI. In nucleotides, the CDR3 is TGTGCCAGCAACGCTGGCGTTGGGGCCCAGTACTTC. Translation gives CASNAGVGAQYF.